Listed below are T cell receptor beta chains from one sample, sequenced in a study of blood T cell repertoires in COVID-19. Sequencing was performed with immunoSEQ multiplex PCR; in TCRdb, only in-frame clones are kept and a portion is missing. The profile covers about 120,000 clones, with approximately 87% appearing a single time and around 2.3% taken by the ten largest. Sequencing input: peripheral blood. The receptors shown here come from a man aged 25-45 years with acute or convalescent COVID-19. Both conserved end residues are part of each CDR3. The order of the fields is CDR3 protein, CDR3 DNA, CDR3 length, clone size, J gene, D gene, V gene. D genes are given only for firm matches. Not all rows give a size; the values are once, few, many and, for expanded clones, a class.

cdr3_aa: CASSQVRGGDPNNEQFF
cdr3_nt: TGCGCCAGCAGCCAAGTGCGGGGAGGTGACCCTAACAATGAGCAGTTCTTC
cdr3_length: 17
clone_size: -
j_call: TRBJ2-1
d_call: -
v_call: TRBV4-1

cdr3_aa: CASSQDPGQIYGYTF
cdr3_nt: TGCGCCAGCAGCCAAGATCCGGGACAGATCTATGGCTACACCTTC
cdr3_length: 15
clone_size: once
j_call: TRBJ1-2
d_call: TRBD1
v_call: TRBV4-1

cdr3_aa: CASSQNLQGGSTDTQYF
cdr3_nt: TGTGCCAGCAGCCAAAACCTCCAGGGGGGTAGCACAGATACGCAGTATTTT
cdr3_length: 17
clone_size: -
j_call: TRBJ2-3
d_call: -
v_call: TRBV4-2

cdr3_aa: CASSRAGTRGGGTQYF
cdr3_nt: TGTGCCAGCTCACGAGCCGGGACTAGGGGAGGGGGTACGCAGTATTTT
cdr3_length: 16
clone_size: many
j_call: TRBJ2-3
d_call: TRBD2
v_call: TRBV2

cdr3_aa: CASSLAGGNTDTQYF
cdr3_nt: TGTGCCAGCAGCTTAGCGGGAGGAAACACAGATACGCAGTATTTT
cdr3_length: 15
clone_size: -
j_call: TRBJ2-3
d_call: TRBD2
v_call: TRBV2

cdr3_aa: CASSLTGIGYGYTF
cdr3_nt: TGTGCCAGCAGTTTGACAGGAATAGGTTATGGCTACACCTTC
cdr3_length: 14
clone_size: -
j_call: TRBJ1-2
d_call: -
v_call: TRBV6-5

cdr3_aa: CASSPTGLAEHEAKNIQYF
cdr3_nt: TGCGCCAGCAGCCCAACCGGACTAGCGGAGCACGAGGCCAAAAACATTCAGTACTTC
cdr3_length: 19
clone_size: -
j_call: TRBJ2-4
d_call: TRBD2
v_call: TRBV4-1

cdr3_aa: CASSLYGQETQYF
cdr3_nt: TGTGCTAGCAGCTTATACGGCCAAGAGACCCAGTACTTC
cdr3_length: 13
clone_size: -
j_call: TRBJ2-5
d_call: -
v_call: TRBV7-7

cdr3_aa: CASSFSGRTSVRGNEQFF
cdr3_nt: TGTGCCAGCAGCTTTAGTGGTAGGACTAGCGTGCGGGGCAATGAGCAGTTCTTC
cdr3_length: 18
clone_size: -
j_call: TRBJ2-1
d_call: TRBD2
v_call: TRBV7-9

cdr3_aa: CASSVGGGTTNEKLFF
cdr3_nt: TGTGCCAGCAGCGTAGGAGGGGGCACAACTAATGAAAAACTGTTTTTT
cdr3_length: 16
clone_size: -
j_call: TRBJ1-4
d_call: TRBD1
v_call: TRBV9

cdr3_aa: CASSELLPDRPLGYGYTF
cdr3_nt: TGTGCCAGCAGTGAACTATTGCCCGACAGGCCCCTAGGCTATGGCTACACCTTC
cdr3_length: 18
clone_size: -
j_call: TRBJ1-2
d_call: -
v_call: TRBV25-1

cdr3_aa: CASSYNGPAPYEQYF
cdr3_nt: TGTGCCAGCAGTTACAATGGGCCAGCCCCCTACGAGCAGTACTTC
cdr3_length: 15
clone_size: -
j_call: TRBJ2-7
d_call: -
v_call: TRBV6-5

cdr3_aa: CASSLPAINEQFF
cdr3_nt: TGTGCCAGCAGCTTGCCAGCGATAAATGAGCAGTTCTTC
cdr3_length: 13
clone_size: -
j_call: TRBJ2-1
d_call: -
v_call: TRBV5-4

cdr3_aa: CASSSDSLERIYGYTF
cdr3_nt: TGTGCCAGCAGTTCCGACTCGTTGGAGAGGATCTATGGCTACACCTTC
cdr3_length: 16
clone_size: -
j_call: TRBJ1-2
d_call: -
v_call: TRBV6-5

cdr3_aa: CASSPGGYEQYF
cdr3_nt: TGTGCCAGCAGTCCAGGGGGCTACGAGCAGTACTTC
cdr3_length: 12
clone_size: -
j_call: TRBJ2-7
d_call: TRBD1
v_call: TRBV7-2

cdr3_aa: CASSLNTPGSHQPQHF
cdr3_nt: TGTGCCAGCAGCTTAAACACCCCGGGGAGCCATCAGCCCCAGCATTTT
cdr3_length: 16
clone_size: once
j_call: TRBJ1-5
d_call: -
v_call: TRBV7-2

cdr3_aa: CASSVGGTGNSPLHF
cdr3_nt: TGTGCCAGCAGCGTAGGTGGAACAGGGAATTCACCCCTCCACTTT
cdr3_length: 15
clone_size: -
j_call: TRBJ1-6
d_call: -
v_call: TRBV9

cdr3_aa: CASSGRITGELFF
cdr3_nt: TGTGCCAGCAGTGGCAGGATCACCGGGGAGCTGTTTTTT
cdr3_length: 13
clone_size: once
j_call: TRBJ2-2
d_call: -
v_call: TRBV2